Shown below are 5 T cell receptor beta chains from a single sample sequenced in a study of CDR3 diversity in severe acne. TCRdb called the PCR reads again in MiXCR, with one record for every CDR3 protein. There are roughly 81,000 distinct CDR3 sequences in the sample; about 50% occur only once, and over 9.5% lies in the top ten. Sample: blood. These receptors all come from a male donor in good health, serving as a control.

This clonotype was detected ten times or more. The chain combines TRBV12-3 or TRBV12-4 with TRBJ2-5, with D perhaps TRBD1 (6 bases). The CDR3 is 14 residues long. Trimming cost V 1 base and J 3 bases, with 9 bases left between them. The DNA for the CDR3 is TGTGCCAGCAGTTTAGAGACAGGAGAAGAGACCCAGTACTTC. Translated, it gives CASSLETGEETQYF.

The J gene is TRBJ1-4, the V gene TRBV20-1, with a weak D call TRBD1 (5 bases). The CDR3 has 17 amino acids. Germline V gene sequence: CDR1 DFQATT, CDR2 SNEGSKA (reference sequence). Trimming took off 1 base at V and 2 bases at J, with 17 bases between the two ends. The CDR3 sequence: CSARGRAGDKTNEKLFF. The CDR3 coding sequence is TGCAGTGCTAGAGGCAGGGCGGGAGACAAGACTAATGAAAAACTGTTTTTT.

The chain joins TRBV11-1 to TRBJ2-6; TRBD2 matches at 9 bases. The CDR3 has 16 amino acids. CDR1 and CDR2 (germline): SGHAT, FQDESV (reference sequence). J lost 4 bases, V lost 5 bases, and 6 bases had no gene match. This CDR3 reads CASSPLGLAGANVLTF. The CDR3, as DNA: TGTGCCAGCAGCCCGCTGGGACTAGCCGGGGCCAACGTCCTGACTTTC.

This chain joins TRBV20-1 and TRBJ2-1; 14 positions match TRBD2. The V segment lost 6 bases and the J segment 7 bases; nucleotides outside the gene matches: 14. CDR3 length: 17 residues. Germline lookup yields CDR1 DFQATT and CDR2 SNEGSKA (reference sequence). The CDR3 spells CSAHGRLAGGLLNEQFF. The CDR3 DNA reads TGCAGTGCCCATGGTCGACTAGCGGGAGGGCTTTTGAATGAGCAGTTCTTC.

The sample holds a few counts of this clonotype. The chain is built from TRBV7-2 and TRBJ2-2; TRBD2 matches at 10 bases. With 6 bases clipped from V and 4 bases from J, the junction kept 11 bases outside the gene matches. The CDR3 sequence is 17 residues long. Germline V CDR1 and CDR2: SGHTA, FQGNSA. CDR3 DNA: TGTGCCAGCAGGACGAGCGGGAGGGCCCTGGGCACCGGGGAGCTGTTTTTT. Amino acid sequence: CASRTSGRALGTGELFF.